Included here is one TCR beta chain sequence, with context. With 2 bases clipped from V and 5 bases from J, the junction kept 5 bases outside the gene matches. This CDR3 has 15 amino acids. CDR1 LGHNA and CDR2 YSLEER come from the germline V gene. The record originates from a study of blood T cell repertoires in COVID-19. About the research overall: From T cells, B-cell-depleted T cells, or PBMCs came the material, which was cDNA or gDNA.

Participants spanned ages roughly 18 to 95 years and resided in about 25 US areas. Original analysis: Scientists estimated how many nucleated cells there were by amplifying reference gene primers. Method: immunoSEQ multiplex PCR; TCRdb's copy keeps in-frame clones and lacks some. V and J calls and clone size come straight from that table; D and trimming were deduced from the DNA. There are some 340,000 clones in the sample; approximately 87% occur only once, and about 5.2% lies in the top ten. The TCR sequence derives from a woman in her thirties who had recovered from COVID-19. The J gene is TRBJ2-1, the V gene TRBV4-3; 8 nucleotides line up with TRBD1. Input material: PBMCs or T cells enriched from blood (not recorded which). The CDR3 bases are TGCGCCAGCAGCCAAACCAGGACAGGGAACAATGAGCAGTTCTTC. It specifies CASSQTRTGNNEQFF.